This T cell receptor beta chain was documented in a study of blood T cell repertoires in COVID-19. Background on the study: Acute and convalescent COVID-19 specimens originated in the United States, Italy and Spain. T cells, B-cell-depleted T cells, or PBMCs supplied cDNA or gDNA.

Germline lookup yields CDR1 MNHEY and CDR2 SVGEGT. The CDR3 spans 14 residues. V dropped 4 bases and J dropped 4; count of bases not matched to a gene: 7. Under the authors' procedure: Reference gene primer amplification gave nucleated cell count estimates. Only in-frame clones appear in the TCRdb table, and some are missing; sequencing was by immunoSEQ multiplex PCR. The DNA gave D and trimming, while V, J and clone size come from that table. The table lists about 160,000 clones, roughly 79% of them singletons. The chain combines TRBV6-2 or TRBV6-3 with TRBJ2-7, with TRBD1 matching over 7 bases. The clonotype comes from a woman of 80 years or more with acute or convalescent COVID-19. Material for sequencing was peripheral blood. The CDR3 DNA follows: TGTGCCAGCAGTTCCCAAACGACAGGGTACGAGCAGTACTTC. The encoded protein is CASSSQTTGYEQYF.